This T cell receptor (beta chain) was captured by sequencing in a study of human T cells and chemical hapten exposure. Whole-study findings and limits: Once DPC sensitization occurred, TCRs above 1 in 1000 frequency showed no change.

The time point was: patch test 2, 6 weeks after DPC sensitization. Treatment specified: therapeutic diphenylcyclopropenone sensitization with weekly scalp DPC. Germline V CDR1 and CDR2: SNHLY, FYNNEI. With 6 bases removed from V and 4 bases from J, the gap between germline ends came to 7 bases. The CDR3 has 11 residues. Authors' methods: Across samples, TCR counts had a median of about 88,000 and ranged from about 20,000 to 750,000. Via MiXCR, TCRdb re-called the RACE reads, giving one row per CDR3 protein. The V and J calls here are based on TCRdb, not the publication. This table has over 70,000 distinct CDR3 sequences, 6.5% to 10% appearing once. This clonotype was seen ten or more times. The antigen is unknown.

The source is a woman aged 50 to 65 with alopecia areata. Some clones in this sample may be carry-over from other donors' samples. The sequenced sample was whole blood, obtained in connection with sensitization to the hapten diphenylcyclopropenone (DPC). The chain links TRBV2 to TRBJ2-7; D is ambiguous. The CDR3 DNA sequence: TGTGCCAGCAGGGATCAGTACGAGCAGTACTTC. Protein: CASRDQYEQYF.